This T cell receptor beta chain is from a study of control samples from healthy donors and cancer patients. This clone was seen once. Unmatched junction bases numbered 6, after V lost 0 bases and J lost 6 bases. CDR3 length equals 16 residues. Germline loops: CDR1 SGHRS, CDR2 YFSETQ. Libraries were prepared by immunoSEQ multiplex PCR; TCRdb keeps only in-frame clonotypes and omits some of them. The sample has 80,000 or so clones; about 93% are singletons. The chain carries TRBV5-1 and TRBJ2-1, with 10 bases aligning to TRBD2. The clonotype originates from a woman aged 40 to 49 in good health. Material: blood. CDR3 in DNA: TGCGCCAGCAGCTTGGGGCCTAGCGGGAGTGGCAATGAGCAGTTCTTC. It is translated as CASSLGPSGSGNEQFF.